The 11 T cell receptor beta chains below were found in one sample sequenced in a study of T cells after yellow fever vaccination. One entry per CDR3 protein results from TCRdb running MiXCR on the 5' RACE reads. Of 350,000 or so distinct CDR3 sequences listed, around 8.1% are singletons. Sequenced here: PBMCs, sampled approximately 47 days after the first yellow fever vaccination. The receptors stem from a man aged 18 to 30 who received the YFV17D yellow fever vaccine.

The rearrangement links TRBV27 to TRBJ2-4, with D unresolved. V lost 4 bases, J lost 6 bases, and 13 bases lay in between. In germline, CDR1 is MNHEY, CDR2 SMNVEV (reference sequence). CDR3 length: 14 residues. This chain's CDR3 is CASSSPRAVNIQYF. The CDR3 DNA sequence: TGTGCCAGCAGTTCCCCCCGGGCCGTAAACATTCAGTACTTC.

This chain joins TRBV20-1 and TRBJ2-3; TRBD2 is a possible D gene (7 bases). The CDR3 contains 15 residues. The ends were cut back, 3 bases at V and 0 bases at J, with 13 bases in the middle. CDR1 DFQATT and CDR2 SNEGSKA come from the germline V gene (reference sequence). CDR3 sequence: CSARPGGPSTDTQYF. In DNA form, the CDR3 reads TGCAGTGCTAGGCCGGGGGGCCCTAGCACAGATACGCAGTATTTT.

This chain links TRBV7-8 with TRBJ1-1; D is perhaps TRBD1 (5 bases). The CDR3 is made up of 17 amino acids. Looked up from germline, CDR1 is SGHVS and CDR2 is FQNEAQ. V gave up 0 bases and J gave up 4 bases, with 18 bases separating them. The CDR3 coding sequence is TGTGCCAGCAGCTTAGCGCAATCAGAGGGGCTGGCCACTGAAGCTTTCTTT. This gives the protein CASSLAQSEGLATEAFF.

The chain uses TRBV30 and TRBJ2-1; possible D gene TRBD1, 6 bases. Trimming cost V 0 bases and J 8 bases, with 11 bases left between them. Germline V CDR1 and CDR2: GTSNPN, SVGIG (reference sequence). The CDR3 totals 13 residues. For the CDR3, the DNA is TGTGCCTGGAGTGTACAGGGCTTGGATGAGCAGTTCTTC. This translates into CAWSVQGLDEQFF.

This clonotype came up many times. The chain joins TRBV7-3 to TRBJ2-1; 11 positions match TRBD2. V trimming: 5 bases; J trimming: 4 bases; junction bases outside the gene matches: 4. This CDR3 region has 15 residues. Per germline, CDR1 SGHTA and CDR2 FQGTGA. In DNA, the CDR3 is TGTGCCAGCAGCAAACTAGCGGGGGCTTACAATGAGCAGTTCTTC. It is translated as CASSKLAGAYNEQFF. The full variable domain, with the rest looked up from reference TRBV7-3 and TRBJ2-1, is GAGVSQTPSNKVTEKGKYVELRCDPISGHTALYWYRQSLGQGPEFLIYFQGTGAADDSGLPNDRFFAVRPEGSVSTLKIQRTERGDSAVYLCASSKLAGAYNEQFFGPGTRLTVL.

This clonotype was seen only a few times. J is TRBJ2-4 and V is TRBV3-1; D gene unclear. The germline V gene encodes CDR1 LGHDT and CDR2 YNNKEL (reference sequence). The CDR3 spans 15 residues. V lost 0 bases to trimming and J lost 5 bases, with 11 bases between them. Written as DNA, the CDR3 is TGTGCCAGCAGCCAAGAGCTGGGCCCCCAAAACATTCAGTACTTC. It encodes CASSQELGPQNIQYF.

This clonotype has just a few counts. The rearrangement links TRBV20-1 to TRBJ2-3; D ambiguous. V dropped 7 bases and J dropped 0 bases, with 8 bases sitting between them. Germline V gene sequence: CDR1 DFQATT, CDR2 SNEGSKA (reference sequence). The CDR3 totals 12 residues. The CDR3 loop reads CSGARSTDTQYF. In DNA form, the CDR3 reads TGCAGTGGGGCTAGAAGCACAGATACGCAGTATTTT.

This clonotype was counted a few times. This chain links TRBV21-1 with TRBJ2-7. TRBV21-1 is given as a pseudogene. CDR3 size: 16 residues. The CDR3 region is CATAKETYSYAYEQYV. CDR3 sequence (DNA): TGTGCCACGGCGAAGGAAACCTACTCCTACGCCTACGAGCAGTACGTC.

The chain recombines TRBV19 with TRBJ1-2, with TRBD1 matching over 7 bases. V shed 7 bases, J shed 5 bases, and the junction held 10 bases outside the gene matches. This CDR3 has 14 residues. From germline, CDR1 is LNHDA and CDR2 SQIVND (reference sequence). The CDR3 here is CASTPTRQGYGYTF. In DNA form, the CDR3 reads TGTGCCAGTACCCCTACGCGACAGGGATATGGCTACACCTTC.

The rearrangement joins TRBV9 to TRBJ1-1, with D unclear. This CDR3 is built from 15 residues. The V gene lost 0 bases and the J gene lost 5 bases, with 14 bases spanning the gap. CDR1 SGDLS and CDR2 YYNGEE come from the germline V gene. CDR3 region: CASSVVGAGNTEAFF. The CDR3 DNA reads TGTGCCAGCAGCGTAGTAGGAGCGGGGAATACTGAAGCTTTCTTT.

This clonotype was counted many times. The V gene is TRBV7-6, the J gene TRBJ1-6; 11 bases match TRBD1. The CDR3 runs to 15 residues. CDR1 and CDR2 (germline): SGHVS, FNYEAQ. The V segment lost 1 base and the J segment 9 bases; nucleotides outside the gene matches: 2. CDR3: CASSLGGTGGSPLHF. The CDR3 DNA follows: TGTGCCAGCAGCTTAGGAGGGACAGGGGGTTCACCCCTCCACTTT.